This T cell receptor (beta chain) was captured in a study of T cells in Graves' hyperthyroidism and ophthalmopathy. Study-level findings and limits: Stable hyperthyroidism was separated from ophthalmopathy by a model based on 13 V-J features. The model's output predicted ophthalmopathy at a median of around 6.9 months prior to onset.

Germline V gives CDR1 ENHRY, CDR2 SYGVKD. This CDR3 is built from 17 residues. V shed 0 bases and J shed 8 bases, with 20 bases lying between them. This clonotype was seen only once. Its antigen remains unidentified. The TCR beta CDR3 regions underwent amplification using RNA transcripts as the source. The HTBI primer set served for first-round RT-PCR of the TCR CDR3. One entry per CDR3 protein, called by TCRdb with MiXCR from the multiplex PCR reads. This table holds 500,000 to 750,000 distinct CDR3 sequences, about half found once. Researchers defined stable Graves' hyperthyroidism as no ophthalmopathy progression within 18 months. Aged 18 to 65, the patients had hyperthyroidism that was newly diagnosed and had lasted under 2 months.

The clonotype originates from a woman younger than 30 with Graves' hyperthyroidism. The chain links TRBV10-3 to TRBJ1-3; a weak D match, TRBD1 (5 bases). The material sequenced was peripheral blood or thyroid tissue (not recorded which). The CDR3 nucleotides read TGTGCCATCAGTGAGTCGTCAGGGAAGCGGGATGGCTACACCATATATTTT. Translating gives CAISESSGKRDGYTIYF.